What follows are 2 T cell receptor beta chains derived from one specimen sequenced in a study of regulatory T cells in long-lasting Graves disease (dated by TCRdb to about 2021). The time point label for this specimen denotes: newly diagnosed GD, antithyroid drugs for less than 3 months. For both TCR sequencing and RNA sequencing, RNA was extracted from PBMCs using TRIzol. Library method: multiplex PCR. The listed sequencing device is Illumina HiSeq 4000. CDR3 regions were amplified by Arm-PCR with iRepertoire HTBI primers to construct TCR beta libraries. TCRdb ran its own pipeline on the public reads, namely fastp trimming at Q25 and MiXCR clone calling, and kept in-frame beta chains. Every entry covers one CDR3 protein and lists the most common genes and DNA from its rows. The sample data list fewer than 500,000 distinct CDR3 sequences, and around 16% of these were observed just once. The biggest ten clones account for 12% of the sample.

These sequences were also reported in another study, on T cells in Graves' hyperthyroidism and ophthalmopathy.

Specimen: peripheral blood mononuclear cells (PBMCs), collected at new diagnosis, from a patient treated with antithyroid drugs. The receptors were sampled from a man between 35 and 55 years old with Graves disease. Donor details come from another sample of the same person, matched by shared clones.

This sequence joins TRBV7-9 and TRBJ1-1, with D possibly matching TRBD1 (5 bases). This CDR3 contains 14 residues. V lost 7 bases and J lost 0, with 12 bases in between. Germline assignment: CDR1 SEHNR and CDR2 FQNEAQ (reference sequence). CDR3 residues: CASKLGLMNTEAFF. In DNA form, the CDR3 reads TGTGCCAGCAAGCTGGGGCTCATGAACACTGAAGCTTTCTTT.

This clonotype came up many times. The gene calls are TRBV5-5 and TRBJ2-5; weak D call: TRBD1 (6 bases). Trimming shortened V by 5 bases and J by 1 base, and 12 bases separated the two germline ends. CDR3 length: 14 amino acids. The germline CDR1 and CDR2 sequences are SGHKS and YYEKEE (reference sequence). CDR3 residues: CASRTQGGQETQYF. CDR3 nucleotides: TGTGCCAGCAGAACACAGGGCGGCCAAGAGACCCAGTACTTC. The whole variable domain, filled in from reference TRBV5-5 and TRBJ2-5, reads DAGVTQSPTHLIKTRGQQVTLRCSPISGHKSVSWYQQVLGQGPQFIFQYYEKEERGRGNFPDRFSARQFPNYSSELNVNALLLGDSALYLCASRTQGGQETQYFGPGTRLLVL.